The rows below give T cell receptor beta chains drawn from one sample of a study of cytomegalovirus exposure and HLA in healthy donors. Measured with immunoSEQ multiplex PCR; TCRdb has only the in-frame clones, and not every one. The sample holds under 150,000 clones; 70% to 80% are singletons and the top ten take approximately 4%. Sequencing was carried out using PBMCs. These receptors were collected from a man in his late teens or twenties in good health and CMV-seronegative. Both conserved end residues are part of each CDR3. D genes are given only for firm matches. Rows give clone size only sometimes, using once, few, many, or a class for an expanded clone.

abundance	len	v_gene	j_gene	d_gene	CDR3nt	CDR3aa
NA	15	TRBV15	TRBJ1-1	NA	TGTGCCACCAGCAGAGGTGCAGGGGAGAACACTGAAGCTTTCTTT	CATSRGAGENTEAFF
NA	18	TRBV27	TRBJ2-4	TRBD2	TGTGCCAGCAGTCCACCCCGTGGTAGCGGGGGGGCTAGCAACATTCAGTACTTC	CASSPPRGSGGASNIQYF
NA	16	TRBV7-8	TRBJ1-5	TRBD1	TGTGCCAGCAGCTTAATTCAGGGGGATCTCAATCAGCCCCAGCATTTT	CASSLIQGDLNQPQHF
NA	19	TRBV4-1	TRBJ1-5	NA	TGCGCCAGCAGCCAAGATCGCCTATCGGGGGGAAGGGGCAATCAGCCCCAGCATTTT	CASSQDRLSGGRGNQPQHF
NA	14	TRBV19	TRBJ1-1	TRBD1	TGTGCCAGTATCCCGACAGGGACCCCGACTGAAGCTTTCTTT	CASIPTGTPTEAFF
once	16	TRBV28	TRBJ1-2	NA	TGTGCCAGCAGACCAGACAATTCCAGGGTTCGGTATGGCTACACCTTC	CASRPDNSRVRYGYTF
NA	14	TRBV5-1	TRBJ2-5	TRBD1	TGCGCCAGCAGCACTCAGGGGGCGCGAGGGACCCAGTACTTC	CASSTQGARGTQYF
few	16	TRBV5-6	TRBJ1-5	TRBD1	TGTGCCAGCAGCAACACCGCCAGACAGGGGGGGAAGCCCCAGCATTTT	CASSNTARQGGKPQHF
NA	19	TRBV4-1	TRBJ1-1	TRBD1	TGCGCCAGCAGCCAAACCCCCGGGACAGGGGGCTTAAAGGACACTGAAGCTTTCTTT	CASSQTPGTGGLKDTEAFF
NA	14	TRBV13	TRBJ2-7	TRBD1	TGTGCCAGCAGCCCGGGGACAGGTGTAACCGAGCAGTACTTC	CASSPGTGVTEQYF
NA	15	TRBV4-1	TRBJ1-1	NA	TGCGCCAGCAGCCAAGCTGACAGGTCGGGCACTGAAGCTTTCTTT	CASSQADRSGTEAFF
once	15	TRBV5-4	TRBJ1-5	NA	TGTGCCAGCAGCTTGGACGGACAGAGCAATCAGCCCCAGCATTTT	CASSLDGQSNQPQHF
NA	15	TRBV27	TRBJ2-3	TRBD2	TGTGCCAGCAGTTTACGGGGGAGGGTAGGAGATACGCAGTATTTT	CASSLRGRVGDTQYF
few	11	TRBV5-8	TRBJ1-2	NA	TGTGCCAGCAGCTTTCGGGTTGGCTACACCTTC	CASSFRVGYTF
NA	14	TRBV4-2	TRBJ1-4	TRBD1	TGTGCCAGCAGCCCCGGACAGGTTAATGAAAAACTGTTTTTT	CASSPGQVNEKLFF
NA	15	TRBV19	TRBJ1-1	TRBD1	TGTGCCAGTAGTATCCGACAGGGACCGAACACTGAAGCTTTCTTT	CASSIRQGPNTEAFF
once	15	TRBV7-2	TRBJ2-3	TRBD2	TGTGCCAGCAGCCTTAGCGGGAGTTGGACAGATACGCAGTATTTT	CASSLSGSWTDTQYF
NA	12	TRBV15	TRBJ1-1	NA	TGTGCCACCAGCAGAGATGACAGAGTGGCTTTCTTT	CATSRDDRVAFF
NA	13	TRBV5-1	TRBJ1-2	NA	TGCGCCAGCAGCTTGACAGGGCGCTATGGCTACACCTTC	CASSLTGRYGYTF
few	16	TRBV2	TRBJ1-1	TRBD1	TGTGCCAGCAGGGGGGGGACAGGGAGGATGAACACTGAAGCTTTCTTT	CASRGGTGRMNTEAFF
NA	13	TRBV2	TRBJ2-3	NA	TGTGCCAGCAGCCTCACCGGAGGGGCTACGCAGTATTTT	CASSLTGGATQYF
NA	13	TRBV7-9	TRBJ1-1	NA	TGTGCCAGCAGCCCGGACTGGAACACTGAAGCTTTCTTT	CASSPDWNTEAFF
few	15	TRBV28	TRBJ2-7	TRBD1	TGTGCCAGCAGCCGCTCCCCGACAGGGTCCTACGAGCAGTACTTC	CASSRSPTGSYEQYF
NA	18	TRBV5-4	TRBJ2-3	TRBD2	TGTGCCAGCAGCTCCCGGCGGTCTAGCGGGAGGGCCACAGATACGCAGTATTTT	CASSSRRSSGRATDTQYF
NA	14	TRBV29-1	TRBJ2-2	NA	TGCAGCGTTGGACAGCGCGCGAACACCGGGGAGCTGTTTTTT	CSVGQRANTGELFF